The text below deals with one T cell receptor beta chain. This sample is part of a study of blood T cell repertoires in COVID-19. Per the authors' pipeline: Scientists estimated how many nucleated cells there were by amplifying reference gene primers. TCRdb's table, derived via immunoSEQ multiplex PCR, lists solely in-frame clones and lacks some. That table gives V, J and clone size, and the DNA gave D and trimming. The repertoire holds 100,000 to 150,000 clones, with about four fifths as singletons. Germline-derived CDR1 and CDR2 are MNHNY and SVGAGI (reference sequence). Trimming cost V 5 bases and J 7 bases; bases outside gene matches: 7. CDR3 length: 14 residues.

This rearrangement joins TRBV6-6 to TRBJ1-5; 8 nucleotides match TRBD1. The sequenced sample consisted of peripheral blood. The sequence was collected from a woman in her fifties or sixties with acute or convalescent COVID-19. CDR3 bases: TGTGCCAGCAGTCGTGGACAGGGCGGACAGCCCCAGCATTTT. Protein sequence: CASSRGQGGQPQHF.